The 19 T cell receptor beta chains in this list originate from one sample, sequenced in a study of T-cell reconstitution after alpha-beta-depleted transplantation in children. Library preparation (for TCRbeta) was performed with unique molecular identifiers. TCRdb redid the calling of the PCR reads with MiXCR, one entry per CDR3 protein. The table shows some 300,000 distinct CDR3 sequences, with around a tenth occurring only once. Sequenced material: PBMCs from the stem cell graft donor, taken from the stem cell graft. The receptors were gathered from a human donor who donated a stem cell graft to a child with acute lymphoblastic leukemia.

This clonotype came up a few times. This sequence joins TRBV5-1 and TRBJ2-5; D is perhaps TRBD2 (6 bases). Looked up from germline, CDR1 is SGHRS and CDR2 is YFSETQ. This CDR3 contains 16 residues. Trimming took off 3 bases at V and 5 bases at J, with 20 bases between the two ends. The CDR3 region has the DNA TGCGCCAGCAGCTCTGATGTAGCGGCGGCGGACGAGACCCAGTACTTC. This encodes CASSSDVAAADETQYF. Based on the CDR3 plus reference TRBV5-1 and TRBJ2-5, the full variable domain is KAGVTQTPRYLIKTRGQQVTLSCSPISGHRSVSWYQQTPGQGLQFLFEYFSETQRNKGNFPGRFSGRQFSNSRSEMNVSTLELGDSALYLCASSSDVAAADETQYFGPGTRLLVL.

This sequence joins TRBV7-8 and TRBJ2-7; D is tentatively TRBD1 or TRBD2 (6 bases each). Germline V gene sequence: CDR1 SGHVS, CDR2 FQNEAQ. Between the trimmed V and J ends, which lost 1 base and 0 bases, there was a span of 13 bases. CDR3 size: 16 residues. CDR3 in DNA: TGTGCCAGCAGCTTAGTGGCGGGACACTACTCCTACGAGCAGTACTTC. This sequence encodes CASSLVAGHYSYEQYF.

The chain combines TRBV29-1 with TRBJ2-7; TRBD2 matches 10 bases. This CDR3 contains 13 residues. Germline CDR1 and CDR2: SQVTM and ANQGSEA. Germline trimming cut 5 bases from V and 3 bases from J; bases unmatched to any gene: 4. CDR3 DNA: TGCAGCGTTTTGGTAGCGGGAGGCTACGAGCAGTACTTC. Translating gives CSVLVAGGYEQYF.

This clonotype was seen many times. V usage is TRBV20-1 and J usage is TRBJ2-1; tentatively, D is TRBD1 or TRBD2 (5 bases each). CDR1 DFQATT and CDR2 SNEGSKA come from the germline V gene (reference sequence). V was clipped by 6 bases and J by 8 bases, with 14 bases between them. The CDR3 runs to 12 residues. DNA for the CDR3: TGCAGTGCCCCCCTGCGAGGGGATGAGCAGTTCTTC. Protein: CSAPLRGDEQFF.

This clonotype was detected many times. The chain recombines TRBV5-1 with TRBJ2-1; maybe TRBD1 (6 bases). With 4 bases removed from V and 12 bases from J, the gap between germline ends came to 17 bases. CDR3 length: 13 amino acids. Looked up from germline, CDR1 is SGHRS and CDR2 is YFSETQ. For the CDR3, the DNA is TGCGCCAGCAGCGAAAAACAGGGCTTAGGGCAGTTCTTC. This encodes CASSEKQGLGQFF.

In its sample, this clonotype was seen a few times. The genes are TRBV5-1 and TRBJ2-1; D is perhaps TRBD1 or TRBD2 (5 bases each). Trimming shortened V by 6 bases and J by 4 bases, and 14 bases separated the two germline ends. The CDR3 runs 14 residues. Germline-derived CDR1 and CDR2 are SGHRS and YFSETQ. As DNA, the CDR3 is TGCGCCAGCAATGGGGGAGTGGGATACAATGAGCAGTTCTTC. It translates to CASNGGVGYNEQFF.

V is TRBV7-9 and J is TRBJ2-5, with D unresolved. The V end lost 6 bases, the J end lost 9 bases, and 11 bases lay between the germline ends. CDR1 is SEHNR and CDR2 is FQNEAQ in the germline V gene (reference sequence). The CDR3 length is 11 residues. DNA for the CDR3: TGTGCCAGCAGGTCCGAGGCCTCCCAGTACTTC. Its protein product is CASRSEASQYF.

This clonotype has only a few counts. The V and J genes are TRBV12-3 or TRBV12-4 and TRBJ1-5; D is unclear. Deletions cut 11 bases from V and 2 bases from J, with 7 bases between. The CDR3 is made up of 11 amino acids. This CDR3 reads CAVGGNQPQHF. The CDR3 coding sequence is TGTGCCGTGGGTGGCAATCAGCCCCAGCATTTT.

The chain couples TRBV28 to TRBJ2-2, with 14 nucleotides matching TRBD2. Germline V gives CDR1 MDHEN, CDR2 SYDVKM. V lost 5 bases, J lost 1 base, and 3 bases stayed unmatched. The CDR3 loop spans 17 amino acids. The CDR3 nucleotides read TGTGCCAGCAGTCCCGGACTAGCGGGAGGGAACACCGGGGAGCTGTTTTTT. Its protein is CASSPGLAGGNTGELFF.

This clonotype was detected only a few times. The chain joins TRBV7-2 to TRBJ2-3; the match to TRBD2 covers 9 bases. V was clipped by 5 bases and J by 4 bases; unmatched bases: 13. This CDR3 has 17 amino acids. From germline, CDR1 is SGHTA and CDR2 FQGNSA. The CDR3: CASSPLIAGAWADTQYF. CDR3 nucleotide sequence: TGTGCCAGCAGCCCCCTTATAGCGGGAGCGTGGGCAGATACGCAGTATTTT.

The V and J genes are TRBV12-3 or TRBV12-4 and TRBJ2-7, with D possibly TRBD1 on 6 matching bases. V dropped 2 bases and J dropped 6 bases, with 14 bases sitting between them. The CDR3 runs 14 residues. CDR3 sequence (DNA): TGTGCCAGCAGTTTATCGTCAGGGGTGGGCGAGCAGTACTTC. This sequence encodes CASSLSSGVGEQYF.

This clonotype has only a few counts. The V call is TRBV20-1, the J call TRBJ2-2; 16 nucleotides align to TRBD2. CDR1 is DFQATT and CDR2 is SNEGSKA in the germline V gene (reference sequence). This CDR3 is built from 17 residues. V shed 5 bases, J shed 3 bases, and the junction held 6 bases outside the gene matches. Written as DNA, the CDR3 is TGCAGTGCTCCGGGACTAGCGGGAGGGACGGACACCGGGGAGCTGTTTTTT. It yields the protein CSAPGLAGGTDTGELFF.

This clonotype was recorded at least ten times. At one boundary the junction diverges from the germline segment, which might be a read error. J is TRBJ2-3 and V is TRBV20-1; TRBD2 agrees at 8 bases. Germline V gene lookup returns CDR1 DFQATT and CDR2 SNEGSKA (reference sequence). This CDR3 comprises 16 residues. The CDR3 DNA reads as TGCAGTGCCAGAGCGGCTAGCGGGTTCTCCACAGATACGCAGTATTTT. As protein: CSARAASGFSTDTQYF.

A few counts support this clonotype. The CDR3 protein is CASSFGQASVEQYF. In DNA, the CDR3 is TGTGCCAGCAGTTTCGGACAGGCCTCTGTGGAGCAGTACTTC. The chain has TRBV7-2 and TRBJ2-7, with 7 bases fitting TRBD1. Germline CDR1 and CDR2: SGHTA and FQGNSA. This CDR3 spans 14 amino acids. After removal of 6 bases from V and 7 bases from J, the junction contained 12 bases not matched to a gene.

CDR3: CASSLEGQGVVTEAFF. The CDR3 DNA follows: TGTGCCAGCAGCTTGGAGGGACAGGGGGTTGTCACTGAAGCTTTCTTT. The chain employs TRBV5-6 and TRBJ1-1, with TRBD1 matching over 11 bases. Germline CDR1 reads SGHDT; CDR2 reads YYEEEE. J was trimmed by 4 bases and V by 0 bases; bases with no gene match: 5. CDR3 length: 16 residues.

This clonotype was seen repeatedly, ten times or more. V is TRBV29-1 and J is TRBJ2-1; D assignment may be TRBD1 or TRBD2 (5 bases each). The V gene's germline CDR1 is SQVTM and CDR2 ANQGSEA. The V gene lost 6 bases and the J gene lost 0 bases, with 15 bases spanning the gap. The CDR3 has 15 residues. DNA of the CDR3: TGCAGCGTCCCTCAGAGGGGCAACTCCTACAATGAGCAGTTCTTC. This codes for CSVPQRGNSYNEQFF.

This clonotype was counted at least ten times. The rearrangement uses TRBV12-3 or TRBV12-4 and TRBJ2-7; 13 nucleotides agree with TRBD2. The ends lost 5 bases at V and 4 bases at J; junction bases unmatched: 2. The CDR3 sequence is 14 residues long. The chain's CDR3 is CASSRTSGRYEQYF. CDR3 coding DNA: TGTGCCAGCAGTAGGACTAGCGGGAGATACGAGCAGTACTTC.

This clonotype has a handful of counts. The chain combines TRBV20-1 with TRBJ1-2, with a tentative D call TRBD1 (5 bases). CDR3 length: 14 residues. CDR1 DFQATT and CDR2 SNEGSKA come from the germline V gene (reference sequence). V dropped 2 bases and J dropped 4 bases, with 14 bases sitting between them. In nucleotides, the CDR3 is TGCAGTGCTAGACATCTAGGGGAGATCTATGGCTACACCTTC. As protein: CSARHLGEIYGYTF.

The chain couples TRBV12-3 or TRBV12-4 to TRBJ2-4; D might be TRBD1 (5 bases). The CDR3 runs to 11 residues. Trimming left V 5 bases short and J 6 bases short, with 5 bases between. The CDR3 sequence is CASSDRNIQYF. Here the CDR3 DNA reads TGTGCCAGCAGTGACAGAAACATTCAGTACTTC.